One and the same sample provided the 21 T cell receptor beta chains below, sequenced in a study of identical twins. Each CDR3 protein gets one entry after TCRdb re-called the 5' RACE reads with MiXCR. Here the sample spans some 760,000 distinct CDR3 sequences, roughly 18% being singletons. This sample also appeared in a second study, on T cells expressing NK-cell markers.

The sequencing sample was made of PBMCs. These receptors all stem from a woman younger than 35 in good health.

This clonotype has only a few counts. The rearrangement links TRBV5-6 to TRBJ2-5; possible D gene TRBD2, 6 bases. Germline V gene lookup returns CDR1 SGHDT and CDR2 YYEEEE. There are 15 residues in the CDR3. Trimming shortened V by 1 base and J by 4 bases, and 14 bases separated the two germline ends. The CDR3 DNA reads TGTGCCAGCAGCTTGAACGGACGGAGGGGAGAGACCCAGTACTTC. As protein: CASSLNGRRGETQYF.

This clonotype has a handful of counts. The DNA for the CDR3 is TGCAGTGCTAGAGAGCCGACAGGGAACATGAACACTGAAGCTTTCTTT. It specifies CSAREPTGNMNTEAFF. The chain carries TRBV20-1 and TRBJ1-1, with 7 bases lining up with TRBD1. Germline V CDR1 and CDR2: DFQATT, SNEGSKA (reference sequence). The V gene end was trimmed by 0 bases and the J gene end by 0 bases; junction bases not matched to a gene: 7. There are 16 residues in the CDR3.

This clonotype was observed a few times. CDR3 nucleotide sequence: TGCGCCAGCAGCTTGGGTAAGGGACTAGCGGGAGGAGCCTACGAGCAGTACTTC. It is translated as CASSLGKGLAGGAYEQYF. V is TRBV5-1 and J is TRBJ2-7; the match to TRBD2 covers 15 bases. CDR1 is SGHRS, CDR2 YFSETQ, per germline. V trimming: 0 bases; J trimming: 2 bases; junction bases outside the gene matches: 6. The CDR3 sequence is 18 residues long. Full variable domain (remainder filled in from reference TRBV5-1 and TRBJ2-7): KAGVTQTPRYLIKTRGQQVTLSCSPISGHRSVSWYQQTPGQGLQFLFEYFSETQRNKGNFPGRFSGRQFSNSRSEMNVSTLELGDSALYLCASSLGKGLAGGAYEQYFGPGTRLTVT.

This clonotype was observed a handful of times. The chain combines TRBV6-6 with TRBJ1-2; D uncertain. Trimming shortened V by 2 bases and J by 4 bases, and 8 bases separated the two germline ends. Germline assignment: CDR1 MNHNY and CDR2 SVGAGI (reference sequence). CDR3 length: 13 residues. CDR3: CASSYGRTYGYTF. The CDR3 DNA sequence: TGTGCCAGCAGTTACGGGAGGACCTATGGCTACACCTTC.

This clonotype was detected only a few times. The chain links TRBV12-3 or TRBV12-4 to TRBJ2-2; perhaps D is TRBD1 or TRBD2 (5 bases each). The CDR3 totals 14 residues. The ends were cut back, 4 bases at V and 3 bases at J, with 9 bases in the middle. CDR3 sequence reads: CASSWDPDTGELFF. The CDR3 DNA is TGTGCCAGCAGTTGGGACCCAGACACCGGGGAGCTGTTTTTT.

This clonotype was observed a handful of times. The CDR3 DNA follows: TGCAGTGCTCAGACTAGCGGGAGGGGGGATACGCAGTATTTT. Residues: CSAQTSGRGDTQYF. The chain links TRBV20-1 to TRBJ2-3, with 14 bases that match TRBD2. Per the germline V gene, CDR1 is DFQATT and CDR2 is SNEGSKA (reference sequence). CDR3 length equals 14 residues. V trimming: 5 bases; J trimming: 6 bases; junction bases outside the gene matches: 4.

The V gene is TRBV20-1, the J gene TRBJ2-1, with unresolved D. The length of the CDR3 is 15 residues. With 4 bases removed from V and 3 bases from J, the gap between germline ends came to 16 bases. Germline CDR1 and CDR2: DFQATT and SNEGSKA (reference sequence). The CDR3 DNA reads TGCAGTGCTAAACCGGGCCCTGGGTACTACAATGAGCAGTTCTTC. Translating gives CSAKPGPGYYNEQFF.

The CDR3 DNA follows: TGTGCCACCAGTGATTGGGGGGCCGATACGCAGTATTTT. Translation: CATSDWGADTQYF. The J gene is TRBJ2-3, the V gene TRBV24-1; D could derive from TRBD1 or TRBD2 (6 bases each). Germline values: CDR1 KGHDR, CDR2 SFDVKD. The CDR3 totals 13 residues. V was clipped by 2 bases and J by 6 bases, with 8 bases between them.

This clonotype appeared many times. The V and J genes are TRBV12-3 or TRBV12-4 and TRBJ1-3, with D uncertain. Trimming left V 8 bases short and J 0 bases short, with 8 bases between. CDR3 length: 13 residues. The CDR3 DNA is TGTGCCAGCGGGTGGGGCTCTGGAAACACCATATATTTT. Translation gives CASGWGSGNTIYF.

The chain uses TRBV5-1 and TRBJ2-1; the match to TRBD2 covers 12 bases. Unmatched junction bases numbered 11, after V lost 5 bases and J lost 8 bases. This CDR3 contains 16 residues. Germline CDR1 and CDR2: SGHRS and YFSETQ. CDR3 loop: CASSSRLAGVRHEQFF. The CDR3 DNA reads TGCGCCAGCAGTTCGCGACTAGCGGGGGTGAGACATGAGCAGTTCTTC.

DNA for the CDR3: TGCAGCGTGCGGGACTCTGACTCCTACAATGAGCAGTTCTTC. It translates to CSVRDSDSYNEQFF. The chain has TRBV29-1 and TRBJ2-1; TRBD2 is a possible D gene (6 bases). The germline CDR1 and CDR2 sequences are SQVTM and ANQGSEA. The CDR3 extends over 14 amino acids. Trimming stripped 6 bases from V and 0 bases from J, with 12 bases between.

This clonotype was seen a few times. The V call is TRBV6-5, the J call TRBJ1-2; 8 nucleotides match TRBD1. Germline V CDR1 and CDR2: MNHEY, SVGAGI. This CDR3 is 14 amino acids long. J was trimmed by 8 bases and V by 2 bases; bases with no gene match: 7. The CDR3 coding sequence is TGTGCCAGCAGTTACGGGGGCAGGGGGCTCGGCTACACCTTC. Amino acid sequence: CASSYGGRGLGYTF.

The chain employs TRBV7-9 and TRBJ2-3, with D tentatively TRBD2 (6 bases). Germline V gene sequence: CDR1 SEHNR, CDR2 FQNEAQ (reference sequence). Between the trimmed V and J ends, which lost 5 bases and 1 base, there was a span of 13 bases. The CDR3 covers 15 residues. The CDR3 DNA reads as TGTGCCAGCAGCCCCGCGTGGGGGGGCACAGATACGCAGTATTTT. The encoded protein is CASSPAWGGTDTQYF.

This clonotype was observed a handful of times. The chain carries TRBV9 and TRBJ2-5; D is unresolved. Trimming shortened V by 0 bases and J by 5 bases, and 14 bases separated the two germline ends. The CDR3 consists of 15 residues. In germline, CDR1 is SGDLS, CDR2 YYNGEE. In nucleotides, the CDR3 is TGTGCCAGCAGCGTAGGCCCGCTTAGTGTTGAGACCCAGTACTTC. This codes for CASSVGPLSVETQYF.

This clonotype was picked up a small number of times. The chain combines TRBV20-1 with TRBJ2-7; 11 nucleotides align to TRBD2. V shed 0 bases, J shed 3 bases, and the junction held 13 bases outside the gene matches. CDR1 and CDR2 from the germline V gene are DFQATT and SNEGSKA (reference sequence). The CDR3 spans 18 residues. DNA of the CDR3: TGCAGTGCTAGAGATCGAAATAGCGGGGGGGCGGACGTCTACGAGCAGTACTTC. This gives the protein CSARDRNSGGADVYEQYF.

This clonotype appeared many times. The V gene is TRBV12-3 or TRBV12-4, the J gene TRBJ1-2; D is unclear. The CDR3 runs 12 residues. The V end lost 0 bases, the J end lost 8 bases, and 7 bases lay between the germline ends. The CDR3 here is CASSLALGGYTF. The CDR3 nucleotides read TGTGCCAGCAGTTTAGCGTTGGGAGGCTACACCTTC.

V gene TRBV13 combines with J gene TRBJ2-5, with TRBD1 matching 7 bases. CDR1 and CDR2 (germline): PRHDT, FYEKMQ (reference sequence). V lost 5 bases to trimming and J lost 3 bases; unmatched junction nucleotides: 6. The CDR3 covers 14 residues. CDR3 in amino acids: CASSIQTGKETQYF. CDR3 nucleotides: TGTGCCAGCAGCATCCAGACAGGGAAAGAGACCCAGTACTTC.

The chain recombines TRBV20-1 with TRBJ1-4; D is uncertain. V was shortened by 6 bases and J by 0 bases, with 11 bases between the two germline ends. Germline-derived CDR1 and CDR2 are DFQATT and SNEGSKA (reference sequence). The CDR3 consists of 14 residues. In DNA form, the CDR3 reads TGCAGTGCCGCCGAGGGAGCAACTAATGAAAAACTGTTTTTT. It translates to CSAAEGATNEKLFF.

This clonotype was detected only a few times. The chain combines TRBV7-9 with TRBJ1-5; 7 bases fit TRBD1. This CDR3 has 14 amino acids. Trimming took 1 base from V and 6 from J; bases not matched to a gene: 3. Germline V CDR1 and CDR2: SEHNR, FQNEAQ (reference sequence). Written as DNA, the CDR3 is TGTGCCAGCAGCTTAGAGACAGGGAGTCAGCCCCAGCATTTT. Its translation is CASSLETGSQPQHF.

In its sample, this clonotype was seen a few times. The chain joins TRBV7-2 to TRBJ2-7; the D is unclear. CDR3 length: 13 amino acids. Germline loops: CDR1 SGHTA, CDR2 FQGNSA. The ends were cut back, 3 bases at V and 3 bases at J, with 9 bases in the middle. CDR3 DNA: TGTGCCAGCAGCTTCAAACCCGACTACGAGCAGTACTTC. This translates into CASSFKPDYEQYF.

J is TRBJ1-1 and V is TRBV6-5; D remains ambiguous. Between the trimmed V and J ends, which lost 3 bases and 11 bases, there was a span of 10 bases. This CDR3 is built from 11 residues. The V gene's germline CDR1 is MNHEY and CDR2 SVGAGI. CDR3 sequence reads: CASSYGRRAFF. The CDR3 DNA follows: TGTGCCAGCAGTTATGGCAGGAGGGCTTTCTTT.